These 21 T cell receptor beta chains were all obtained from the same sample, sequenced in a study of human T cells and chemical hapten exposure. Time point noted: patch test 1, 2 weeks after DPC sensitization. Documented treatment: therapeutic diphenylcyclopropenone sensitization with weekly scalp DPC. Each CDR3 protein gets one entry after TCRdb re-called the RACE reads with MiXCR. The sample has around 71,000 distinct CDR3 sequences; over 7.5% are singletons. This material consisted of whole blood, taken in connection with sensitization to the hapten diphenylcyclopropenone (DPC). Receptors originate from a woman aged 35 to 49 with alopecia areata. Some clones in this sample may be carry-over from other donors' samples.

The chain employs TRBV6-2 or TRBV6-3 and TRBJ2-4; D is unclear. CDR1 is MNHEY, CDR2 SVGEGT, per germline. V lost 0 bases and J 0 bases, leaving 6 bases between the germline ends. CDR3 length: 15 amino acids. CDR3 in DNA: TGTGCCAGCAGTTACTCGATTAAAGCCAAAAACATTCAGTACTTC. Its protein product is CASSYSIKAKNIQYF.

In its sample, this clonotype was seen many times. The rearrangement uses TRBV7-9 and TRBJ1-3; D gene ambiguous. The CDR3 has 12 residues. Trimming removed 6 bases at V and 0 bases at J, with 3 bases between. CDR1 is SEHNR and CDR2 is FQNEAQ in the germline V gene (reference sequence). CDR3 coding DNA: TGTGCCAGCAGTCGCTCTGGAAACACCATATATTTT. Its protein is CASSRSGNTIYF.

This clonotype is termed medium-sized (0.01 to 0.1%). This rearrangement joins TRBV27 to TRBJ2-1; D might be TRBD1 or TRBD2, each matching 5 bases. CDR1 is MNHEY, CDR2 SMNVEV, per germline (reference sequence). The V end lost 3 bases, the J end lost 1 base, and 13 bases lay between the germline ends. This CDR3 is built from 16 residues. CDR3 nucleotide sequence: TGTGCCAGCAGTTTTTCAGGGAGTGGGTCCTACAATGAGCAGTTCTTC. It is translated as CASSFSGSGSYNEQFF.

This clonotype was counted at least ten times. The J gene is TRBJ2-3, the V gene TRBV27, with 10 bases that match TRBD2. V lost 4 bases and J lost 2; bases outside the gene matches: 6. Germline assignment: CDR1 MNHEY and CDR2 SMNVEV (reference sequence). The CDR3 spans 16 residues. The CDR3 nucleotides are TGTGCCAGCAGTTACCTACTAGCGGGGACCACAGATACGCAGTATTTT. Protein product: CASSYLLAGTTDTQYF.

This rearrangement joins TRBV20-1 to TRBJ2-3, with TRBD1 identical over 7 bases. V shed 0 bases and J 3 bases; nucleotides not matched to a gene: 6. The CDR3 has 15 residues. CDR1 is DFQATT, CDR2 SNEGSKA, per germline (reference sequence). The CDR3 DNA reads TGCAGTGCTAGAGATTCGAGGGGGCGGACAGATACGCAGTATTTT. Translating gives CSARDSRGRTDTQYF.

In its sample, this clonotype is medium-sized. V is TRBV20-1 and J is TRBJ2-7; 8 bases agree with TRBD2. In germline, CDR1 is DFQATT, CDR2 SNEGSKA (reference sequence). The CDR3 runs to 17 residues. With V trimmed by 0 bases and J by 10 bases, 20 bases remained unmatched. CDR3 nucleotides: TGCAGTGCTAGAGATAATATGAATTGGCGGGGGGATGTCGGCCAGTACTTC. Translated: CSARDNMNWRGDVGQYF.

V gene TRBV20-1 combines with J gene TRBJ2-7; D unclear. The CDR3 totals 10 residues. Germline assignment: CDR1 DFQATT and CDR2 SNEGSKA (reference sequence). The V and J ends lost 5 bases and 7 bases respectively, with 9 bases between them. CDR3 residues: CSASSQEQYF. The CDR3 nucleotides are TGCAGTGCTTCGTCCCAGGAGCAGTACTTC.

This clonotype was recorded at least ten times. This chain links TRBV4-3 with TRBJ2-7, with 9 nucleotides matching TRBD1. The V and J ends lost 2 bases and 1 base, in that order; junction bases with no gene match: 6. CDR1 and CDR2 (germline): LGHNA, YSLEER. The CDR3 has 16 residues. CDR3 coding DNA: TGCGCCAGCAGCCAAATTACAGGGGGCCCTTCCTACGAGCAGTACTTC. Its protein is CASSQITGGPSYEQYF.

Ten or more counts support this clonotype. The V call is TRBV5-6, the J call TRBJ1-2, with 7 bases lining up with TRBD1. With 3 bases clipped from V and 3 bases from J, the junction kept 17 bases outside the gene matches. The germline V gene has CDR1 SGHDT and CDR2 YYEEEE. The CDR3 has 18 amino acids. The CDR3 DNA sequence: TGTGCCAGCAGCTCGGTCATCAGGGGGGCATCCCAAGACTATGGCTACACCTTC. It yields the protein CASSSVIRGASQDYGYTF.

This clonotype was observed at least ten times. The chain links TRBV7-6 to TRBJ2-7; D is perhaps TRBD1 or TRBD2 (5 bases each). Looked up from germline, CDR1 is SGHVS and CDR2 is FNYEAQ. V was pared by 1 base and J by 4 bases, with 20 bases between. The CDR3 runs 17 residues. In nucleotides, the CDR3 is TGTGCCAGCAGCTTAGGGGAAGGGAGAGGGACCCTATACGAGCAGTACTTC. Amino acid sequence: CASSLGEGRGTLYEQYF.

For this clonotype: A read error is possible here, since a much larger clone lies one base away. The V and J genes are TRBV24-1 and TRBJ2-2, with 9 bases that match TRBD1. From germline, CDR1 is KGHDR and CDR2 SFDVKD. The CDR3 loop spans 18 amino acids. CDR3 nucleotides: TGTGCCACCAGTGAACAAGGGAACAGGGGGCAGAACACCGGGGTGCTGTTTTTT. Protein sequence: CATSEQGNRGQNTGVLFF.

The chain joins TRBV6-6 to TRBJ2-3, with 8 bases identical to TRBD2. The CDR3 contains 17 residues. The germline CDR1 and CDR2 sequences are MNHNY and SVGAGI (reference sequence). The junction had 9 bases not matched to a gene; V was cut back by 2 bases and J by 2 bases. CDR3 amino acids: CASSYPSSGGFTDTQYF. The DNA of the CDR3 is TGTGCCAGCAGTTACCCCTCGTCGGGGGGGTTCACAGATACGCAGTATTTT.

Only a few counts were recorded for this clonotype. The CDR3 is CASSYHNTGGDGYTF. DNA for the CDR3: TGTGCCAGCAGTTACCATAATACAGGGGGGGATGGCTACACCTTC. The rearrangement uses TRBV6-5 and TRBJ1-2; 8 bases line up with TRBD1. CDR3 size: 15 residues. The ends lost 2 bases at V and 6 bases at J; junction bases unmatched: 8. Germline V CDR1 and CDR2: MNHEY, SVGAGI.

This clonotype was recorded many times. The chain has TRBV29-1 and TRBJ1-2; TRBD1 aligns across 7 bases. This CDR3 has 11 residues. Trimming at V came to 3 bases and at J to 8 bases, leaving 3 bases not matched to a gene. Germline lookup yields CDR1 SQVTM and CDR2 ANQGSEA. CDR3 in amino acids: CSVDWGQGYTF. CDR3 bases: TGCAGCGTTGATTGGGGACAGGGCTACACCTTC.

The gene calls are TRBV2 and TRBJ2-1; D is unresolved. Looked up from germline, CDR1 is SNHLY and CDR2 is FYNNEI. V dropped 11 bases and J dropped 8 bases, with 10 bases sitting between them. The CDR3 has 10 residues. The CDR3 loop reads CASASHEQFF. CDR3 nucleotide sequence: TGTGCCTCAGCGAGCCATGAGCAGTTCTTC. Together with reference TRBV2 and TRBJ2-1, the CDR3 gives the full variable domain: EPEVTQTPSHQVTQMGQEVILRCVPISNHLYFYWYRQILGQKVEFLVSFYNNEISEKSEIFDDQFSVERPDGSNFTLKIRSTKLEDSAMYFCASASHEQFFGPGTRLTVL.

The rearrangement uses TRBV6-2 or TRBV6-3 and TRBJ1-1; TRBD1 is a possible D gene (5 bases). V lost 4 bases to trimming and J lost 4 bases, with 10 bases between them. Germline CDR1 and CDR2: MNHEY and SVGEGT. This CDR3 spans 13 amino acids. CDR3 sequence (DNA): TGTGCCAGCAGTTCCCGAGGGGCCACTGAAGCTTTCTTT. As protein: CASSSRGATEAFF.

The table lists this clonotype with a few counts. The V call is TRBV7-2, the J call TRBJ2-3; 12 bases agree with TRBD2. CDR1 is SGHTA, CDR2 FQGNSA, per germline. CDR3 size: 16 residues. The V segment lost 5 bases and the J segment 6 bases; nucleotides outside the gene matches: 9. The CDR3 loop reads CASSPGLAGTADTQYF. The DNA of the CDR3 is TGTGCCAGCAGCCCCGGACTAGCGGGGACTGCGGATACGCAGTATTTT.

The gene calls are TRBV18 and TRBJ2-7, with D perhaps TRBD1 or TRBD2 (7 bases each). CDR1 and CDR2 from the germline V gene are KGHSH and LQKENI. Trimming removed 2 bases from V and 5 bases from J, with 13 bases in between. The CDR3 contains 14 residues. CDR3 amino acids: CASSPVRGGDEQYF. The CDR3 coding sequence is TGTGCCAGCTCACCAGTCAGGGGGGGCGACGAGCAGTACTTC.

This clonotype was counted ten times or more. The genes are TRBV7-8 and TRBJ1-4; weak D call: TRBD1 (5 bases). This CDR3 spans 16 amino acids. V dropped 1 base and J dropped 8 bases, with 17 bases sitting between them. CDR1 is SGHVS and CDR2 is FQNEAQ in the germline V gene. CDR3 sequence reads: CASSLGGIRAGEKLFF. The CDR3 DNA follows: TGTGCCAGCAGCTTAGGGGGGATCAGGGCGGGCGAAAAACTGTTTTTT.

The rearrangement uses TRBV7-8 and TRBJ2-3; D is unclear. V was pared by 1 base and J by 6 bases, with 5 bases between. This CDR3 has 12 residues. Germline CDR1 reads SGHVS; CDR2 reads FQNEAQ. CDR3 residues: CASSLVVDTQYF. The CDR3 DNA reads as TGTGCCAGCAGCTTAGTGGTGGATACGCAGTATTTT.

The rearrangement uses TRBV2 and TRBJ2-5; D unclear. The V end was cut by 7 bases, the J end by 1 base, with 10 bases between. CDR1 SNHLY and CDR2 FYNNEI come from the germline V gene. The CDR3 totals 13 residues. The CDR3: CASKSWSQETQYF. Written as DNA, the CDR3 is TGTGCCAGCAAATCGTGGTCCCAAGAGACCCAGTACTTC.